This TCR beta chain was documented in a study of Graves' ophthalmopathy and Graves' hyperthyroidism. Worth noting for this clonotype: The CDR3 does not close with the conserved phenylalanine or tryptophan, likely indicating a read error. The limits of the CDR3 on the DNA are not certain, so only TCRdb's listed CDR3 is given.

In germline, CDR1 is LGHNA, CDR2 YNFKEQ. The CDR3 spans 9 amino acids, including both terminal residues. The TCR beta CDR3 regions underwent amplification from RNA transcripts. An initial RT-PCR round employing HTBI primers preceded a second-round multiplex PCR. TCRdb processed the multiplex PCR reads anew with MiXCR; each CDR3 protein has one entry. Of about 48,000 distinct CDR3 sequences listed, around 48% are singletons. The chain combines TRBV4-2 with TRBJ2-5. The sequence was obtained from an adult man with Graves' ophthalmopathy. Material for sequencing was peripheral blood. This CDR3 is CASSQEVVT.